This T cell receptor (beta chain) was obtained from a study of blood T cells in healthy people across ages. Study-wide background: Roughly one uniquely barcoded beta molecule per two T cells was captured. Points from the study as a whole: With age, beta diversity per million T cells declined roughly linearly, significantly by 40.

Concerning this clonotype: The antigen is not known.

The study isolated at least 7 million PBMCs from each sample. Total RNA extraction produced at least 5.5 micrograms (per sample) for the study. A sample-barcoded 5' primer and a J-beta primer mix were used in a second PCR of about 6 to 11 cycles. TCRdb re-called the 5' RACE reads with MiXCR, one entry per CDR3 protein. The sample has about 1 million distinct CDR3 sequences, about 23% seen once. Between the trimmed V and J ends, which lost 0 bases and 2 bases, there was a span of 6 bases. In germline, CDR1 is MNHEY, CDR2 SVGAGI. The CDR3 runs 14 residues. These sequences were also reported in another study, on T cells of mothers and their children.

The sequence derives from a girl aged 2 to 10 in good health. Sequencing input: blood. This chain joins TRBV6-5 and TRBJ2-3; D unresolved. CDR3 residues: CASSYSQNTDTQYF. In DNA form, the CDR3 reads TGTGCCAGCAGTTACTCACAGAACACAGATACGCAGTATTTT.